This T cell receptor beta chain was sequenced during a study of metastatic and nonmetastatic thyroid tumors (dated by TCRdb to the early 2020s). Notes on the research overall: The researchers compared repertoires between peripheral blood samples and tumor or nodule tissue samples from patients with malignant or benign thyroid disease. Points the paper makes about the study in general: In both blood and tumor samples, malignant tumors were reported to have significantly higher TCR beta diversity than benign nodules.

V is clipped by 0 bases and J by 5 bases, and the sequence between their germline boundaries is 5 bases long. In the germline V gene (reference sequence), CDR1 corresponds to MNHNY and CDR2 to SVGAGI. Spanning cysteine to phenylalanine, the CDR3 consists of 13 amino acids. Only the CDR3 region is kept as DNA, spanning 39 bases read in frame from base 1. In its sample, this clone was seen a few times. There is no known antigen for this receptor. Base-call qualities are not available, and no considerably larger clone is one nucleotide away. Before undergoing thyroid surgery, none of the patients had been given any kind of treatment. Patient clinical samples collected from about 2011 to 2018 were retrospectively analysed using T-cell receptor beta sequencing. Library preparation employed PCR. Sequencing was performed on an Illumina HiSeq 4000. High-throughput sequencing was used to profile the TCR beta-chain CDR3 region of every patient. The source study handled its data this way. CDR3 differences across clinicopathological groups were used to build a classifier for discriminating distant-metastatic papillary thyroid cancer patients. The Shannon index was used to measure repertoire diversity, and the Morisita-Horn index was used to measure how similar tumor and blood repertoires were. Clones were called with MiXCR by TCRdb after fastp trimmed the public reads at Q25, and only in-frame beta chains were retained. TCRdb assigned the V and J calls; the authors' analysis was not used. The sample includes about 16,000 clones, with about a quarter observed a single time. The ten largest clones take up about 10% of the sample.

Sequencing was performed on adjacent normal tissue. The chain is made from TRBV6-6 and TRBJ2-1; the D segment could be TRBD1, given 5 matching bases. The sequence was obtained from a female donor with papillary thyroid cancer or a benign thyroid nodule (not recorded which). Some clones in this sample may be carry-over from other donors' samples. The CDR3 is CASSYSTDNEQFF. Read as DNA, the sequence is TGTGCCAGCAGTTACTCGACAGACAATGAGCAGTTCTTC.